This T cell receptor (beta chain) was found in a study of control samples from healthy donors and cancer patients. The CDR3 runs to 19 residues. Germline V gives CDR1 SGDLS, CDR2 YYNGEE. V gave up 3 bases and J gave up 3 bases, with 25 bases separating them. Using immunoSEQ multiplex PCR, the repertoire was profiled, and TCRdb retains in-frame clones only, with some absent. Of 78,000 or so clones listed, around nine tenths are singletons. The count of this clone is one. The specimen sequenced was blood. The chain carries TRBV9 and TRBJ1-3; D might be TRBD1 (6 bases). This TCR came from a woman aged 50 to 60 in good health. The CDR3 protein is CASSASGTRPLRYGNTIYF. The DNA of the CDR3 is TGTGCCAGCAGCGCCTCCGGGACAAGGCCCCTCCGATATGGAAACACCATATATTTT.